A selection of T cell receptor beta chains follows, all from one sample in a study of blood T cell repertoires in COVID-19. Assay: immunoSEQ multiplex PCR; the TCRdb copy retains only in-frame clones and omits some. The profile shows 35,000 to 45,000 clones, 90% to 95% of them singletons. The sample was peripheral blood. These receptors were collected from a man between 45 and 60 years old with COVID-19, enrolled during active disease. Both conserved end residues are part of each CDR3. A D gene is named only where the DNA matches it firmly.

V	D	J	CDR3	DNA
TRBV7-9	-	TRBJ1-5	CASTTGFGNQPQHF	TGTGCCAGCACGACAGGATTTGGCAATCAGCCCCAGCATTTT
TRBV27	-	TRBJ1-5	CASSSALDVGREPQHF	TGTGCCAGCAGTTCCGCCCTCGATGTCGGGCGGGAGCCCCAGCATTTT
TRBV6-6	TRBD1	TRBJ1-5	CASSAKQGAGNQPQHF	TGTGCCAGCAGCGCTAAACAGGGGGCCGGCAATCAGCCCCAGCATTTT
TRBV28	-	TRBJ2-1	CASSGPKQSSLYNEQFF	TGTGCCAGCAGTGGCCCAAAACAGAGCTCCCTATACAATGAGCAGTTCTTC
TRBV6-5	-	TRBJ2-7	CASSYYSPRRPYEQYF	TGTGCCAGCAGTTACTACTCACCCCGGAGGCCCTACGAGCAGTACTTC
TRBV19	TRBD1	TRBJ1-2	CASSHTGDRLYGYTF	TGTGCCAGTAGTCACACGGGGGACAGGCTTTATGGCTACACCTTC
TRBV9	TRBD1	TRBJ1-4	CASSGTGTGYEKLFF	TGTGCCAGCAGCGGGACCGGGACAGGGTATGAAAAACTGTTTTTT
TRBV27	-	TRBJ1-1	CASSFRPGQGSTEAFF	TGTGCCAGCAGTTTTCGCCCTGGGCAGGGGAGCACTGAAGCTTTCTTT
TRBV5-1	-	TRBJ2-1	CASSATASSYNEQFF	TGCGCCAGCAGCGCGACTGCGAGCTCCTACAATGAGCAGTTCTTC
TRBV6-5	-	TRBJ1-2	CASSPMRGGYYGYTF	TGTGCCAGCAGTCCCATGAGGGGAGGGTACTATGGCTACACCTTC
TRBV29-1	TRBD2	TRBJ2-2	CSVAAGVVGGELFF	TGCAGCGTTGCAGCGGGAGTGGTCGGCGGGGAGCTGTTTTTT
TRBV11-2	TRBD1	TRBJ1-4	CASSPGGWANEKLFF	TGTGCCAGCAGCCCAGGGGGGTGGGCTAATGAAAAACTGTTTTTT
TRBV4-2	-	TRBJ1-2	CASSQRRSNYGYTF	TGTGCCAGCAGCCAGAGGCGGTCTAACTATGGCTACACCTTC
TRBV7-2	TRBD2	TRBJ2-3	CASSLRTSGFTDTQYF	TGTGCCAGCAGCCTCAGGACTAGCGGCTTCACAGATACGCAGTATTTT
TRBV3-1/TRBV3-2	TRBD2	TRBJ2-5	CASSLPVGLAGGLETQYF	TGTGCCAGCAGCCTCCCGGTAGGGCTAGCGGGAGGTCTGGAGACCCAGTACTTC
TRBV7-8	TRBD2	TRBJ2-3	CASSLEGTRGGLTDTQYF	TGTGCCAGCAGCTTAGAGGGGACTAGAGGCGGACTGACAGATACGCAGTATTTT
TRBV5-1	TRBD1	TRBJ1-2	CASSSTTGTGSWYTF	TGCGCCAGCAGCTCGACGACGGGGACAGGGAGCTGGTACACCTTC